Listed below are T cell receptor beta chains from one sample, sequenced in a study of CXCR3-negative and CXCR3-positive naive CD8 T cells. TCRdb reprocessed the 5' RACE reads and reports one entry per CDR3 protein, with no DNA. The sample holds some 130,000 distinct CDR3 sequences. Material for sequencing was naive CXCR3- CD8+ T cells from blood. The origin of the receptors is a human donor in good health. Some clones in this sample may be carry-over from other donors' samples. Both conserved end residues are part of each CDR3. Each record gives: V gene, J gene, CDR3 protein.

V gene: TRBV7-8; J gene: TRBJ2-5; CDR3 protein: CASSARDSYQETQYF
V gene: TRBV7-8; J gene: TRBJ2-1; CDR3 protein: CASSLLVAGGGDFDEQFF
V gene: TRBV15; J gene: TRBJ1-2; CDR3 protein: CATSSGSGEVGYTF
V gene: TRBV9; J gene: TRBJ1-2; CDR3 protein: CASSVGQGVGYGYTF
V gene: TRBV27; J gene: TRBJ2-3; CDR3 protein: CASIALPSTDTQYF
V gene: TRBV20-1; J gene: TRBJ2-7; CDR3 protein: CSARDGVWSYEQYF
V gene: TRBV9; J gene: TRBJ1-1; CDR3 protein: CASSVGSGRDTEAFF
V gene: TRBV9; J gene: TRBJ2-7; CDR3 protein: CASSVVPGYEQYF
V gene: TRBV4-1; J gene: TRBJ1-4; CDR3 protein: CTSGRMAGEKLFF
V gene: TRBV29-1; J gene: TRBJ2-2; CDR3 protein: CSVLTSGRATGELFF
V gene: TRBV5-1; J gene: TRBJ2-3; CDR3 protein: CASSIRTSGGADTQYF
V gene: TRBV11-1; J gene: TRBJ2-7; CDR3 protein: CASSTTYRGTYEQYF
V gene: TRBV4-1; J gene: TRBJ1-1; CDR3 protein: CASSQEGLLNTEAFF
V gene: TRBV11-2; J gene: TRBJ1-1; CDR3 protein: CASGEVNTEAFF
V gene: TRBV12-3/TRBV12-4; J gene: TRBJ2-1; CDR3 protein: CASSPRGGGSYNEQFF
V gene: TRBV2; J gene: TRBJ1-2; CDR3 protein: CASSSGTGLYGYTF
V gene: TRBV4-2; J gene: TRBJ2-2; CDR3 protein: CASSQEASGGNTGELFF
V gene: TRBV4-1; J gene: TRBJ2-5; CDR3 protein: CASSRAGGAGETQYF
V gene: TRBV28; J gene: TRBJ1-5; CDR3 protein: CASSDRGDNQPQHF
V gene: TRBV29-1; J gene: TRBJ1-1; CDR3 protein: CSVGDLTEAFF
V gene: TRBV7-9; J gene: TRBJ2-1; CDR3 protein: CASRVLAGEGNEQFF
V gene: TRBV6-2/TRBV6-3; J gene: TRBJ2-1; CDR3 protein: CASSTQGQVEQFF
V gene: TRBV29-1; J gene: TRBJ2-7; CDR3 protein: CSVAWGGLGYEQYF
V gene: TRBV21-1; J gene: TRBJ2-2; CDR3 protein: CASSNGTLTRNTGELFF
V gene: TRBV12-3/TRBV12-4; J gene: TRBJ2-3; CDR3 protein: CASSSPTRGDTQYF
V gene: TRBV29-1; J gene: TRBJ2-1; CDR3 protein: CSIRGLAGYNEQFF
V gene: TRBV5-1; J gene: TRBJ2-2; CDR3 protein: CASSTRGAETGELFF
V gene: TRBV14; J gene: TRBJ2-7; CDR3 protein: CASSQAYEQYF
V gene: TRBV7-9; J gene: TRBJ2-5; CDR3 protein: CASSFSRRPETQYF
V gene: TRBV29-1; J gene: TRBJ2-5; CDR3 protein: CSVEQNQETQYF
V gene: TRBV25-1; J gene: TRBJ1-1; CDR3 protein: CASSARDTGSGAFF
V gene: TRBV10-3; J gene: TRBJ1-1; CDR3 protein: CAISETGRDPEAFF
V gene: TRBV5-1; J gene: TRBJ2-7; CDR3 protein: CASSLGHGYEQYF
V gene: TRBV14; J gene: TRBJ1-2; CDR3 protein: CASSQSYGYTF
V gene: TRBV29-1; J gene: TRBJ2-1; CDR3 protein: CSVEGGQLAGNEQFF
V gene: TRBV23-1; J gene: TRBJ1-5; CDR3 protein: CASSQPQILSDAPLPQHF
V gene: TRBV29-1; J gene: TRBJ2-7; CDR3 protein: CSARSSYEQCF
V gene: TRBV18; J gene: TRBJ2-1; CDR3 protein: CASSPLYRTSGKDEQFF
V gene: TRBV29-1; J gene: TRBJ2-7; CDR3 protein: CSVVGPNYEQYF
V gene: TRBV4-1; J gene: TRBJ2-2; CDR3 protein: CASSRRPGELFF
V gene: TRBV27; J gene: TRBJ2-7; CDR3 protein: CASSAARGAYEQYF
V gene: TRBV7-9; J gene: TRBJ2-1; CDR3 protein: CASSSTTSGSGNEQFF
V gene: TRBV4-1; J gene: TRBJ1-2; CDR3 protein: CASSQDLSGAGYTF
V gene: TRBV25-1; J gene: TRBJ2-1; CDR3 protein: CASSPGIAGEQFF
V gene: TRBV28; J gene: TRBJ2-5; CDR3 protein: CASSLGQIQETQYF
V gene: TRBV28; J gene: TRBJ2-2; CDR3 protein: CASSFYLHTGELFF
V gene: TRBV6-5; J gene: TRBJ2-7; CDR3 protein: CASSRRTSGDYEQYF
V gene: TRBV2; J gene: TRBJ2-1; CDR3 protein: CASSLSSGSNEQFF
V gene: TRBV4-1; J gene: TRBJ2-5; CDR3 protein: CASSQDRKTQYF
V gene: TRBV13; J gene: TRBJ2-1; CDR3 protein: CASSLETGTGTYNEQFF
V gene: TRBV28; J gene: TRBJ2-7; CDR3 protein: CASIPTRVHATYEQYF
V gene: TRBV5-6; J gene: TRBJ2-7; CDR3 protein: CASSLGRMSSYEQYF